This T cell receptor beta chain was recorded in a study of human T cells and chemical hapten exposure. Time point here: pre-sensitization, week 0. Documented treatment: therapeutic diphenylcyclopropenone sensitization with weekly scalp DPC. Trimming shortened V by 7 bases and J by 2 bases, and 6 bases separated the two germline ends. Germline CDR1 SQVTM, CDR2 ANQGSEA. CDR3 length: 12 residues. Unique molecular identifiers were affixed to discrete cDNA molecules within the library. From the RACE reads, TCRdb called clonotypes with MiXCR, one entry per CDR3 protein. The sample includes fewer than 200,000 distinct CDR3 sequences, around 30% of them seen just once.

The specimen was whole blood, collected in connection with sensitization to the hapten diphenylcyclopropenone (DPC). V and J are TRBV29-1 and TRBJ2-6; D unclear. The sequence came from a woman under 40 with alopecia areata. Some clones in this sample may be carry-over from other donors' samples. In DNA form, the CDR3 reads TGCAGCGCCGAGACTGGGGCCAACGTCCTGACTTTC. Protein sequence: CSAETGANVLTF.